This paragraph reports one T cell receptor (beta chain). Its antigen is unknown. The data were obtained in a study of shared clonotypes between healthy human individuals. Assay: immunoSEQ multiplex PCR; the TCRdb copy retains only in-frame clones and omits some. The sample carries 1.4 million or so clones, approximately 98.5% recorded once. Germline V gene lookup returns CDR1 SGHRS and CDR2 YFSETQ. The CDR3 contains 16 residues. Losses at the gene ends were 3 bases for V and 0 bases for J; bases not matched to a gene: 6. The study's findings and limits: Genetic and exposure-history diversity was limited by the small donor number.

The chain couples TRBV5-1 to TRBJ2-7; 10 positions match TRBD2. The TCR originated in a man aged 25 to 40 in good health. Sequenced material: naive CD4+ T cells sorted from blood. Subset in this sample: CD45RA+ positively selected. The CDR3 loop reads CASSSLTSGVSYEQYF. The CDR3 region has the DNA TGCGCCAGCAGCTCCCTTACTAGCGGGGTCTCCTACGAGCAGTACTTC.